The 13 T cell receptor beta chains in this list originate from one sample, sequenced in a study of breast tumors, draining lymph nodes, adjacent tissues. Breast cancer patients provided tissue from their axillary draining lymph nodes. One entry per CDR3 protein results from TCRdb running MiXCR on the multiplex PCR reads. The sample holds some 130,000 distinct CDR3 sequences, just under 20% seen once. The sample was axillary lymph node tissue. Source of these receptors: a female donor with breast cancer. Some clones in this sample may be carry-over from other donors' samples.

About this clonotype itself: Since a much larger clone is just one base distant, this may be a read error. The rearrangement links TRBV28 to TRBJ2-7, with D possibly TRBD2 on 6 matching bases. Germline CDR1 MDHEN, CDR2 SYDVKM. The CDR3 spans 15 residues. The CDR3 bases are TGTGCCGGCAGCCCGATGGGACGGGGGTCTAGCGAGCAGTACTTC. Its translation: CAGSPMGRGSSEQYF.

In its sample, this clonotype was seen many times. V gene TRBV7-9 combines with J gene TRBJ2-1; a possible D gene is TRBD2 (6 bases). The length of the CDR3 is 12 residues. Germline CDR1 reads SEHNR; CDR2 reads FQNEAQ (reference sequence). Trimming took off 4 bases at V and 10 bases at J, with 11 bases between the two ends. The CDR3 region has the DNA TGTGCCAGCAGCTCCGCGGGGTTCGAGCAGTTCTTC. Amino acids: CASSSAGFEQFF.

In its sample, this clonotype was seen many times. The genes are TRBV6-2 or TRBV6-3 and TRBJ2-3; no firm D call. V gave up 5 bases and J gave up 10 bases, with 10 bases separating them. The CDR3 is 11 residues long. CDR1 and CDR2 (germline): MNHEY, SVGEGT. As DNA, the CDR3 is TGTGCCAGCAGTCCGGGTAACGCGCAGTATTTT. Residues: CASSPGNAQYF.

Comments on this clonotype: Compared with germline, one end of the junction differs, possibly owing to a read error. This chain uses TRBV6-6 with TRBJ2-2, with 7 bases matching TRBD1. This CDR3 region has 14 residues. Germline CDR1 and CDR2: MNHNY and SVGAGI (reference sequence). CDR3 DNA sequence: TGTGCCTGCAGGCCGGGACAGCCCACCGGGGAGCTGTTTTTT. Protein sequence: CACRPGQPTGELFF.

In this sample, this clonotype turned up many times. The chain combines TRBV12-3 or TRBV12-4 with TRBJ2-1, with 11 bases lining up with TRBD2. The CDR3 contains 16 residues. With V trimmed by 7 bases and J by 6 bases, 11 bases remained unmatched. The CDR3 sequence is CASITPRLAGPNEQFF. The CDR3 DNA sequence: TGTGCCAGCATCACACCCCGACTAGCGGGGCCCAATGAGCAGTTCTTC.

This clonotype was recorded only once. This chain links TRBV7-9 with TRBJ2-3, with a tentative D call TRBD1 (6 bases). The J call may be faulty, since TRBJ1-5 better matches the DNA end. This CDR3 is built from 16 residues. The germline V gene encodes CDR1 SEHNR and CDR2 FQNEAQ (reference sequence). The CDR3 protein is CASSLAFLAGADTQHF. The CDR3 nucleotides read TGTGCCAGCAGCTTGGCCTTCCTAGCGGGGGCAGATACGCAGCATTTT.

In this sample, this clonotype turned up once. A read error may explain this, as a much larger clone is one base away. The chain carries TRBV5-1 and TRBJ2-2, with D possibly matching TRBD1 (5 bases). The CDR3 sequence is 13 residues long. Germline CDR1 is SGHRS and CDR2 is YFSETQ. Between the trimmed V and J ends, which lost 9 bases and 6 bases, there was a span of 15 bases. The DNA for the CDR3 is TGCGCCACCCCGTCTCCAGGGCCCGGGGAGCTGTTTTTT. It specifies CATPSPGPGELFF.

This clonotype was recorded a few times. Since a much larger clone is just one base distant, this may be a read error. The V gene is TRBV5-1, the J gene TRBJ2-7; D remains unclear. CDR3 length: 14 amino acids. CDR1 and CDR2 from the germline V gene are SGHRS and YFSETQ. Trimming removed 3 bases from V and 0 bases from J, with 10 bases in between. The CDR3 spells CASSSDTTSYEQYF. CDR3 in DNA: TGCGCCAGCAGCTCCGACACAACCTCCTACGAGCAGTACTTC.

This clonotype has ten or more counts. The chain couples TRBV12-3 or TRBV12-4 to TRBJ2-6, with TRBD1 matching over 7 bases. V dropped 8 bases and J dropped 2; count of bases not matched to a gene: 6. This CDR3 has 15 amino acids. CDR3 region: CASGIDRAGANVLTF. CDR3 nucleotides: TGTGCCAGCGGGATTGACAGGGCTGGGGCCAACGTCCTGACTTTC.

This clonotype was recorded at least ten times. This chain joins TRBV7-6 and TRBJ2-1; possibly TRBD2 for D (5 bases). Trimming pared 5 bases from V and 0 bases from J, leaving 14 bases between. Looked up from germline, CDR1 is SGHVS and CDR2 is FNYEAQ. This CDR3 is 16 amino acids long. The CDR3 sequence is CASSVTSSSSYNEQFF. The DNA for the CDR3 is TGTGCCAGCAGCGTAACTAGTTCCAGCTCCTACAATGAGCAGTTCTTC.

This clonotype showed up many times. This chain connects TRBV15 to TRBJ1-5; D unclear. V shed 3 bases and J shed 4 bases, with 10 bases lying between them. The germline gives CDR1 LNHNV, CDR2 YYDKDF (reference sequence). CDR3 length: 14 residues. The DNA of the CDR3 is TGTGCCACCAGCAGGAGTCCGGCGAATCAGCCCCAGCATTTT. Its translation: CATSRSPANQPQHF. Looking up the rest from reference TRBV15 and TRBJ1-5 gives the full variable domain: DAMVIQNPRYQVTQFGKPVTLSCSQTLNHNVMYWYQQKSSQAPKLLFHYYDKDFNNEADTPDNFQSRRPNTSFCFLDIRSPGLGDTAMYLCATSRSPANQPQHFGDGTRLSIL.

Regarding this clonotype: A read error is likely, as this CDR3 ends without the conserved phenylalanine or tryptophan. The chain couples TRBV11-2 to TRBJ1-2, with D possibly being TRBD1 (5 bases). The germline gives CDR1 SGHAT, CDR2 FQNNGV. The CDR3 loop spans 14 amino acids. V lost 5 bases and J 3 bases, leaving 13 bases between the germline ends. CDR3 sequence (DNA): TGTGCCAGCAGCCCCGGGACTGTTTACTATGGCTACACCTCC. It encodes CASSPGTVYYGYTS.

As regards this clonotype: At one end, the junction sequence differs from germline, possibly due to a read error. The chain couples TRBV2 to TRBJ1-4, with 8 bases lining up with TRBD1. Germline-derived CDR1 and CDR2 are SNHLY and FYNNEI. The CDR3 covers 14 residues. CDR3 in DNA: TGTGCCAGCGGTGACGTGGACAGGGATGAAAAACTGTCTTTT. This sequence encodes CASGDVDRDEKLSF.